This TCR beta chain was sequenced during a study of control samples from healthy donors and cancer patients. TCRdb keeps only in-frame clones here, not all; method: immunoSEQ multiplex PCR. The sample shows 100,000 to 120,000 clones, around nine tenths of them seen only once. CDR1 is MNHNS and CDR2 is SASEGT in the germline V gene. CDR3 length: 16 amino acids. Between the trimmed V and J ends, which lost 0 bases and 3 bases, there was a span of 12 bases. Input material: PBMCs. The receptor was isolated from a woman aged 55-69 years with lung cancer. The rearrangement uses TRBV6-1 and TRBJ1-3; D call uncertain. CDR3 loop: CASSEALGRVGNTIYF. CDR3 nucleotide sequence: TGTGCCAGCAGTGAAGCGCTGGGGAGGGTTGGAAACACCATATATTTT.